The TCR beta chain under discussion was sequenced for a study of chemoradiotherapy in HPV16-positive cancers. Assay: immunoSEQ multiplex PCR; the TCRdb copy retains only in-frame clones and omits some. The profile shows some 5,100 clones, around nine tenths of them singletons. Repertoires were sampled repeatedly during chemoradiotherapy. The TCR comes from a human donor with HPV-associated anogenital cancer. Sequencing was performed on tumor tissue, taken from a patient who underwent chemoradiotherapy.

The CDR3 nucleotides read TGTGCCAGCAGCTTAGCAGGAACGAATGCCTACGAGCAGTACTTC. Its protein product is CASSLAGTNAYEQYF. The chain combines TRBV5-5 with TRBJ2-7, with D unclear. Germline V lookup: CDR1 SGHKS, CDR2 YYEKEE (reference sequence). V was clipped by 2 bases and J by 2 bases, with 14 bases between them. This CDR3 region has 15 residues.